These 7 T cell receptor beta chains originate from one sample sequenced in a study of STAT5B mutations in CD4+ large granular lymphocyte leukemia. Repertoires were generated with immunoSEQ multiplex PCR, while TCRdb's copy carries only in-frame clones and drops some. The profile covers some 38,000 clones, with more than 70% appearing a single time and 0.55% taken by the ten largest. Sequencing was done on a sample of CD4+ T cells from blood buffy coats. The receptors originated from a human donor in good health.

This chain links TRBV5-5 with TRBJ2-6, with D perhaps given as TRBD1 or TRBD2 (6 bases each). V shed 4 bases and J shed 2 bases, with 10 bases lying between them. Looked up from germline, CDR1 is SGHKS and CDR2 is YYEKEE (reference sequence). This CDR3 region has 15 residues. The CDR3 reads CASSPGAPGANVLTF. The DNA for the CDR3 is TGTGCCAGCAGCCCGGGGGCTCCTGGGGCCAACGTCCTGACTTTC.

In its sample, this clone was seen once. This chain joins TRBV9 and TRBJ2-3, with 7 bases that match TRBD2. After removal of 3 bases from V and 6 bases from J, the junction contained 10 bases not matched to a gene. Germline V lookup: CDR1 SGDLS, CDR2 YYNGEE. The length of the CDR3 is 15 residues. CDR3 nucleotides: TGTGCCAGCAGCGGGGGGTTTCTAGCGGTGGATACGCAGTATTTT. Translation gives CASSGGFLAVDTQYF.

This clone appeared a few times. For the CDR3, the DNA is TGTGCCAGTACCTCATCCCTGGGCAATCAGCCCCAGCATTTT. This gives the protein CASTSSLGNQPQHF. The chain combines TRBV19 with TRBJ1-5; D gene uncertain. CDR3 length: 14 residues. Germline CDR1 and CDR2: LNHDA and SQIVND (reference sequence). Trimming pared 7 bases from V and 2 bases from J, leaving 12 bases between.

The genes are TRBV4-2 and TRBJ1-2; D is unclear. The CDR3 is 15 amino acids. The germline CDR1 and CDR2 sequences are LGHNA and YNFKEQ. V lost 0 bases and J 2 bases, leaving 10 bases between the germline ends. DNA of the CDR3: TGTGCCAGCAGCCAAGAACATAACACCAACTATGGCTACACCTTC. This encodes CASSQEHNTNYGYTF.

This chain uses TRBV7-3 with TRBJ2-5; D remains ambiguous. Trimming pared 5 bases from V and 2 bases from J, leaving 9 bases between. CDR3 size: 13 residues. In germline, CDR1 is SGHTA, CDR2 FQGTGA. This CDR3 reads CASSASKQETQYF. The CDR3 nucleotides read TGTGCCAGCAGCGCAAGCAAACAAGAGACCCAGTACTTC.

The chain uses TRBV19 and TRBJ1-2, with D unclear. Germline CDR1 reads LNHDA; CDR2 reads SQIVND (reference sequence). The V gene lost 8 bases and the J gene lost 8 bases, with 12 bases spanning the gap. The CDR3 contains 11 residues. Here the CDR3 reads CASEYYSGYTF. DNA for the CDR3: TGTGCCAGTGAATATTACTCGGGCTACACCTTC.

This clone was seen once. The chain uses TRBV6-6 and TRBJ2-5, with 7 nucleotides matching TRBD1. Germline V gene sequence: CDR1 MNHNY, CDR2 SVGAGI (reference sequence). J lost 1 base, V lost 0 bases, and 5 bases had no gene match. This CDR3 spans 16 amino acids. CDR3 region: CASSYSTGQSQETQYF. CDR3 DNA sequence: TGTGCCAGCAGTTACTCGACGGGACAGAGCCAAGAGACCCAGTACTTC.